This T cell receptor (beta chain) was sequenced during a study of cytomegalovirus exposure and HLA in healthy donors. Study summary: Ancestry clustering placed about four fifths of roughly 410 genotyped donors in the Caucasian-associated cluster.

CDR1 is SEHNR, CDR2 FQNEAQ, per germline (reference sequence). The V end was cut by 0 bases, the J end by 0 bases, with 10 bases between. The CDR3 consists of 16 residues. Vbeta (60) and Jbeta (13) primers were used in the PCR. Here immunoSEQ multiplex PCR was the method, and the copy in TCRdb shows in-frame clones only, minus some. The sample records around 150,000 clones, approximately 57% being singletons. The rearrangement uses TRBV7-9 and TRBJ2-3, with a weak D call TRBD2 (6 bases). The material sequenced was PBMCs. This clonotype originated in a male donor in good health and CMV-seronegative. The CDR3 nucleotides read TGTGCCAGCAGCTTAGCGGCGGGGACTAGCACAGATACGCAGTATTTT. Translated, it gives CASSLAAGTSTDTQYF.